A single T cell receptor beta chain is shown here with its context. How the authors handled the data: For nucleated cells, counts were estimated from reference gene primer amplification. Assay: immunoSEQ multiplex PCR; the TCRdb copy retains only in-frame clones and omits some. The DNA gave D and trimming, while V, J and clone size come from that table. The sample has 200,000 to 300,000 clones; nearly 90% are singletons. This record comes from a study of blood T cell repertoires in COVID-19. Whole-study context: From the United States, Italy and Spain came samples of acute and convalescent COVID-19. The analysed material was cDNA or gDNA that came from T cells, B-cell-depleted T cells, or PBMCs.

CDR1 LGHNA and CDR2 YSLEER come from the germline V gene. After removal of 4 bases from V and 1 base from J, the junction contained 8 bases not matched to a gene. The CDR3 loop spans 17 amino acids. This clonotype originated in a man between 18 and 35 years old with active or convalescent COVID-19. Specimen: peripheral blood. This rearrangement joins TRBV4-3 to TRBJ2-2; 8 bases agree with TRBD1. The CDR3 protein is CASSRLTGQGNTGELFF. As DNA, the CDR3 is TGCGCCAGCAGCCGACTGACCGGACAGGGGAACACCGGGGAGCTGTTTTTT.